Each of the 22 T cell receptor beta chains below was sequenced from the same sample in a study of T cells in women clearing cervical HPV infection. Profiling relied on immunoSEQ multiplex PCR, and the TCRdb table lists in-frame clones only, not all of them. This sample lists approximately 40,000 clones; its ten largest clones have 7.6%. Specimen: blood buffy coat. These receptors all come from a woman aged 18-70 years with a cervical HPV16 infection that either progressed to CIN3+ or cleared (not recorded which).

A note on this clone: The CDR3 extends 3 residues past the end of the read, so its final part is completed from the germline J gene. The chain is built from TRBV20-1 and TRBJ1-2; D ambiguous. The germline V gene encodes CDR1 DFQATT and CDR2 SNEGSKA (reference sequence). The CDR3 totals 11 residues. The CDR3: CSARAPSGYTF. CDR3 bases read: TGCAGTGCTAGAGCTCCGTCCGGC.

To note about this clone: The read halts 3 residues ahead of the CDR3 end, with the missing end drawn from the germline J gene. V gene TRBV2 combines with J gene TRBJ1-2; TRBD1 might be the D (5 bases). The CDR3 is made up of 14 amino acids. In germline, CDR1 is SNHLY, CDR2 FYNNEI. This CDR3 is CASRGDPPGGGYTF. Incomplete CDR3 DNA: TGTGCCAGCAGGGGCGACCCCCCCGGGGGTGGT. Full variable domain (rest looked up from reference TRBV2 and TRBJ1-2): EPEVTQTPSHQVTQMGQEVILRCVPISNHLYFYWYRQILGQKVEFLVSFYNNEISEKSEIFDDQFSVERPDGSNFTLKIRSTKLEDSAMYFCASRGDPPGGGYTFGSGTRLTVV.

For this clone: The CDR3 extends 3 residues past the end of the read, so its final part is completed from the germline J gene. This chain links TRBV2 with TRBJ1-5; D uncertain. Germline CDR1 SNHLY, CDR2 FYNNEI. The CDR3 covers 14 residues. V lost 3 bases and J 6 bases, leaving 12 bases between the germline ends. CDR3 loop: CASSDRLGGQPQHF. The covered CDR3 bases are TGTGCCAGCAGTGACAGGTTGGGTGGTCAGCCC.

In regard to this clone: The read halts 3 residues ahead of the CDR3 end, with the missing end drawn from the germline J gene. The chain is built from TRBV5-1 and TRBJ1-1; a possible D gene is TRBD1 (5 bases). Deletions cut 0 bases from V and 5 bases from J, with 8 bases between. The CDR3 spans 13 residues. CDR1 and CDR2 (germline): SGHRS, YFSETQ. The CDR3 reads CASSLAQGTEAFF. CDR3 bases read: TGCGCCAGCAGCTTGGCGCAGGGAACTGAA.

For this clone: The CDR3 extends 3 residues past the end of the read, so its final part is completed from the germline J gene. The V gene is TRBV19, the J gene TRBJ2-7; 13 bases match TRBD2. The CDR3 runs to 17 residues. V lost 5 bases, J lost 5 bases, and 12 bases stayed unmatched. The germline CDR1 and CDR2 sequences are LNHDA and SQIVND (reference sequence). The sequenced part of the CDR3 DNA is TGTGCCAGTAGTCTGATAGGGACTAGCGGGATCAACGACGAG. Translating it yields CASSLIGTSGINDE. The entire CDR3 protein reads CASSLIGTSGINDEQYF. Based on the CDR3 plus reference TRBV19 and TRBJ2-7, the full variable domain is DGGITQSPKYLFRKEGQNVTLSCEQNLNHDAMYWYRQDPGQGLRLIYYSQIVNDFQKGDIAEGYSVSREKKESFPLTVTSAQKNPTAFYLCASSLIGTSGINDEQYFGPGTRLTVT.

For this clone: The read falls 3 residues short of the CDR3 end, and the missing part is taken from the germline J gene. The chain couples TRBV4-2 to TRBJ1-3, with D possibly matching TRBD1 (6 bases). Germline loops: CDR1 LGHNA, CDR2 YNFKEQ. There are 15 residues in the CDR3. Trimming removed 0 bases from V and 3 bases from J, with 9 bases in between. The CDR3 DNA, read in part, is TGTGCCAGCAGCCAAGACGGGACACTTGGAAACACC. Residues: CASSQDGTLGNT. The complete CDR3 reads CASSQDGTLGNTIYF.

For this clone: The read is 3 residues too short to cover the CDR3 end, so that end is filled in from the germline J gene. V gene TRBV7-3 combines with J gene TRBJ2-1; weak D call: TRBD2 (5 bases). V lost 5 bases and J 4 bases, leaving 15 bases between the germline ends. Germline V gene data show CDR1 as SGHTA and CDR2 as FQGTGA. The CDR3 sequence is 15 residues long. The covered CDR3 bases are TGTGCCAGCAGCCCGGACTTCGAACCATACAATGAG. Its protein product is CASSPDFEPYNE. The entire CDR3 reads CASSPDFEPYNEQFF. The full variable domain, completed using reference TRBV7-3 and TRBJ2-1, is GAGVSQTPSNKVTEKGKYVELRCDPISGHTALYWYRQSLGQGPEFLIYFQGTGAADDSGLPNDRFFAVRPEGSVSTLKIQRTERGDSAVYLCASSPDFEPYNEQFFGPGTRLTVL.

Of note for this clone: The CDR3 is cut off 3 residues early in the read; its end comes from the germline J gene. The chain employs TRBV20-1 and TRBJ2-3, with D possibly matching TRBD1 (7 bases). Germline CDR1 reads DFQATT; CDR2 reads SNEGSKA (reference sequence). The V and J ends lost 5 bases and 1 base respectively, with 19 bases between them. This CDR3 has 16 amino acids. CDR3 amino acids: CSALTRGVDGTDTQYF. The part of the CDR3 DNA that was read is TGCAGTGCTCTTACCAGGGGGGTAGATGGCACAGATACG.

Comment on this clone: The read ends 3 residues shy of where the CDR3 ends; the end is completed using the germline J gene. The chain has TRBV2 and TRBJ1-5; no reliable D call. Per the germline V gene, CDR1 is SNHLY and CDR2 is FYNNEI. Trimming shortened V by 3 bases and J by 3 bases, and 9 bases separated the two germline ends. The CDR3 loop spans 14 amino acids. The DNA read from the CDR3 is TGTGCCAGCAGTGACGCTCAGTTCAATCAGCCC. It translates to CASSDAQFNQP. The full-length CDR3 reads as CASSDAQFNQPQHF.

Regarding this clone: Read data end 3 residues before the CDR3 end; the end is taken from the germline J gene. The J gene is TRBJ2-3, the V gene TRBV28; 8 positions match TRBD2. Germline lookup yields CDR1 MDHEN and CDR2 SYDVKM. The length of the CDR3 is 17 residues. Trimming at V came to 2 bases and at J to 1 base, leaving 8 bases not matched to a gene. CDR3 amino acids: CASSLNPSGGRTDTQYF. Partial CDR3 DNA: TGTGCCAGCAGTTTAAACCCCAGCGGGGGCCGCACAGATACG.

Of note for this clone: The CDR3 goes on 3 residues after the read ends, and that part is filled in from the germline J gene. The chain is built from TRBV19 and TRBJ2-5; 10 bases line up with TRBD2. The CDR3 covers 16 residues. Germline CDR1 reads LNHDA; CDR2 reads SQIVND (reference sequence). With V trimmed by 5 bases and J by 2 bases, 8 bases remained unmatched. This CDR3 is CASSSRLAGFQETQYF. The CDR3 DNA, read in part, is TGTGCCAGTAGTTCGCGACTAGCGGGCTTTCAAGAGACC.

To note about this clone: The read falls 3 residues short of the CDR3 end, and the missing part is taken from the germline J gene. The chain uses TRBV19 and TRBJ1-1; D possibly corresponds to TRBD1 (6 bases). Looked up from germline, CDR1 is LNHDA and CDR2 is SQIVND (reference sequence). This CDR3 contains 15 residues. V was trimmed by 6 bases and J by 1 base, leaving 15 bases between them. The chain's CDR3 is CASRTGMAENTEAFF. The sequenced CDR3 bases are TGTGCCAGTAGAACAGGGATGGCTGAGAACACTGAA.

Notes on this clone: The read stops 3 residues short of the end of the CDR3; the missing end is completed from the germline J gene. The chain recombines TRBV2 with TRBJ2-5; 9 nucleotides line up with TRBD1. The germline CDR1 and CDR2 sequences are SNHLY and FYNNEI. The CDR3 loop spans 14 amino acids. Losses at the gene ends were 3 bases for V and 5 bases for J; bases not matched to a gene: 4. The CDR3 spells CASSEGQGGETQYF. CDR3 bases read: TGTGCCAGCAGTGAGGGACAGGGAGGGGAGACC.

The DNA read from the CDR3 is TGTGCCAGTAGTATAGGTCAATCTCGACATAAGGACAATGAG. Translation: CASSIGQSRHKDNE. In full, the CDR3 is CASSIGQSRHKDNEQFF. This sequence joins TRBV19 and TRBJ2-1; D gene unclear. The sequenced fragment ends 3 residues before the CDR3 boundary, so the rest is inferred from the germline J gene. The length of the CDR3 is 17 residues. Trimming cost V 1 base and J 5 bases, with 18 bases left between them. Germline V gene lookup returns CDR1 LNHDA and CDR2 SQIVND (reference sequence).

To note about this clone: Coverage ceases 3 residues before the CDR3 finishes, and the germline J gene fills in the end. This chain links TRBV6-1 with TRBJ2-3, with TRBD2 identical over 13 bases. Per germline, CDR1 MNHNS and CDR2 SASEGT. Trimming removed 1 base from V and 7 bases from J; junction bases left unmatched: 11. CDR3 size: 18 residues. The sequenced part of the CDR3 DNA is TGTGCCAGCAGTGAAGGACCGGGACTAGCGGGACGAGGAAATACG. Its translation is CASSEGPGLAGRGNT. The entire CDR3 reads CASSEGPGLAGRGNTQYF.

About this clone: The CDR3 end falls 3 residues outside the read, so it is completed with the germline J gene. V and J are TRBV20-1 and TRBJ1-6, with 9 bases identical to TRBD1. Germline assignment: CDR1 DFQATT and CDR2 SNEGSKA (reference sequence). The V gene end was trimmed by 6 bases and the J gene end by 8 bases; junction bases not matched to a gene: 8. The CDR3 runs to 14 residues. The covered CDR3 bases are TGCAGTGCGAATCAGGACAGGGGATATTCACCC. This gives the protein CSANQDRGYSP. The full CDR3 protein is CSANQDRGYSPLHF.

Comment on this clone: The observed sequence ends 3 residues before the CDR3 terminus, with the missing tail filled in from the germline J gene. The genes are TRBV20-1 and TRBJ2-1; TRBD2 matches at 8 bases. CDR3 length: 15 amino acids. The germline V gene encodes CDR1 DFQATT and CDR2 SNEGSKA (reference sequence). Trimming at V came to 3 bases and at J to 0 bases, leaving 4 bases not matched to a gene. CDR3 amino acids: CSARVAGRSYNEQFF. CDR3 DNA, as far as it was read: TGCAGTGCTAGGGTAGCGGGACGCTCCTACAATGAG.

As concerns this clone: The read is 3 residues too short to cover the CDR3 end, so that end is filled in from the germline J gene. The chain carries TRBV7-6 and TRBJ2-7, with 9 bases that match TRBD2. CDR1 and CDR2 (germline): SGHVS, FNYEAQ. The CDR3 loop spans 16 amino acids. With 1 base clipped from V and 4 bases from J, the junction kept 8 bases outside the gene matches. CDR3 sequence reads: CASSLEMAGGNYEQYF. CDR3 DNA, as far as it was read: TGTGCCAGCAGCTTAGAAATGGCGGGAGGGAATTACGAG.

Comment on this clone: The read stops 3 residues short of the end of the CDR3; the missing end is completed from the germline J gene. J is TRBJ1-2 and V is TRBV19, with D possibly being TRBD1 (6 bases). Deletions cut 4 bases from V and 2 bases from J, with 14 bases between. The CDR3 totals 15 residues. Per the germline V gene, CDR1 is LNHDA and CDR2 is SQIVND (reference sequence). The CDR3: CASSNGQRKNYGYTF. CDR3 bases read: TGTGCCAGTAGTAACGGACAGCGAAAAAACTATGGC.

To note about this clone: The read comes to an end 3 residues before the CDR3 does, leaving the germline J gene to fill in the end. The rearrangement uses TRBV5-1 and TRBJ2-3, with 8 positions matching TRBD2. Looked up from germline, CDR1 is SGHRS and CDR2 is YFSETQ. V shed 0 bases, J shed 6 bases, and the junction held 3 bases outside the gene matches. The CDR3 runs to 14 residues. CDR3 amino acids: CASSLGSGGDTQYF. The covered CDR3 bases are TGCGCCAGCAGCTTGGGGTCGGGGGGGGATACG.

Regarding this clone: With the read ending 3 residues before the CDR3 end, the germline J gene is used to fill in that end. The chain is built from TRBV7-6 and TRBJ1-1; D perhaps matches TRBD1 (6 bases). The CDR3 is 14 amino acids. In germline, CDR1 is SGHVS, CDR2 FNYEAQ. The V end was cut by 5 bases, the J end by 1 base, with 11 bases between. Partial CDR3 DNA: TGTGCCAGCAGCCCCGGGACAACGAACACTGAA. It yields the protein CASSPGTTNTE. The CDR3 reads in full as CASSPGTTNTEAFF.

CDR3 residues: CASSLEADNSPLHF. CDR3 bases read: TGCGCCAGCAGCTTGGAGGCAGATAATTCACCC. The V gene is TRBV5-1, the J gene TRBJ1-6; D not resolved. Read data end 3 residues before the CDR3 end; the end is taken from the germline J gene. This CDR3 has 14 residues. The V and J ends lost 0 bases and 5 bases respectively, with 6 bases between them. Germline CDR1 SGHRS, CDR2 YFSETQ.